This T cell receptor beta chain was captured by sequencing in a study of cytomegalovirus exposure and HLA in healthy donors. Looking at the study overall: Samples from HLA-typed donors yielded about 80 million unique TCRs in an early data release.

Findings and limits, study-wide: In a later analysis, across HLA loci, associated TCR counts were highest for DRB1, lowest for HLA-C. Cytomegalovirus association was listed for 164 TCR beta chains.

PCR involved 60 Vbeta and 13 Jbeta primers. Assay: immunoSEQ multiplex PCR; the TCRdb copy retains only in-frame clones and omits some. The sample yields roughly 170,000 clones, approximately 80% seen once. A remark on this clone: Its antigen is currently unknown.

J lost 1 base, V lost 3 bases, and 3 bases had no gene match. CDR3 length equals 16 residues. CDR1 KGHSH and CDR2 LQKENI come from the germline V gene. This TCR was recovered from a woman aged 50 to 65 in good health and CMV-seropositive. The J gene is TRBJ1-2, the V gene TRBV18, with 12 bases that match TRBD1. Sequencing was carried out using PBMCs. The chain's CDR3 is CASSPGQGARNYGYTF. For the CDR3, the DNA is TGTGCCAGCTCACCGGGACAGGGGGCGCGTAACTATGGCTACACCTTC.